The 27 T cell receptor beta chains in this list originate from one sample, sequenced in a study of shared clonotypes between healthy human individuals. The data were produced by immunoSEQ multiplex PCR, yet TCRdb's version contains in-frame clones alone and is incomplete. The top ten hold approximately 0.13% of the sample, which has over 2 million clones, 90% to 95% seen once. Source material: naive CD4+ T cells sorted from blood. As for subset: CD45RA+ positively selected. All receptors come from a man aged 18 to 29 in good health.

The chain joins TRBV18 to TRBJ2-5; TRBD2 matches at 13 bases. Looked up from germline, CDR1 is KGHSH and CDR2 is LQKENI. Trimming at V came to 5 bases and at J to 5 bases, leaving 8 bases not matched to a gene. CDR3 length: 16 amino acids. The CDR3: CASSSGTSGMRETQYF. The DNA for the CDR3 is TGTGCCAGCTCATCAGGGACTAGCGGGATGAGGGAGACCCAGTACTTC. The full variable domain, its missing parts supplied by reference TRBV18 and TRBJ2-5, is NAGVMQNPRHLVRRRGQEARLRCSPMKGHSHVYWYRQLPEEGLKFMVYLQKENIIDESGMPKERFSAEFPKEGPSILRIQQVVRGDSAAYFCASSSGTSGMRETQYFGPGTRLLVL.

The chain uses TRBV5-1 and TRBJ2-4, with 8 bases that match TRBD2. CDR1 and CDR2 from the germline V gene are SGHRS and YFSETQ. The CDR3 has 13 amino acids. After removal of 7 bases from V and 2 bases from J, the junction contained 2 bases not matched to a gene. The CDR3 DNA sequence: TGCGCCAGCCGGGAGGGGTCCAAAAACATTCAGTACTTC. This encodes CASREGSKNIQYF.

This clone was counted a single time. This chain links TRBV5-8 with TRBJ2-1, with 10 nucleotides matching TRBD2. V trimming: 5 bases; J trimming: 3 bases; junction bases outside the gene matches: 5. CDR3 length equals 15 residues. Germline CDR1 SGHTS, CDR2 YDEGEE. The CDR3 is CASRLLAGLYNEQFF. DNA for the CDR3: TGTGCCAGCAGACTACTAGCGGGGCTCTACAATGAGCAGTTCTTC. Full variable domain (remainder filled in from reference TRBV5-8 and TRBJ2-1): EAGVTQSPTHLIKTRGQQATLRCSPISGHTSVYWYQQALGLGLQFLLWYDEGEERNRGNFPPRFSGRQFPNYSSELNVNALELEDSALYLCASRLLAGLYNEQFFGPGTRLTVL.

V gene TRBV5-1 combines with J gene TRBJ1-1; a possible D gene is TRBD1 (5 bases). This CDR3 is 14 amino acids long. Trimming shortened V by 2 bases and J by 3 bases, and 11 bases separated the two germline ends. Per the germline V gene, CDR1 is SGHRS and CDR2 is YFSETQ. The CDR3 here is CASSLIREDTEAFF. The CDR3 DNA follows: TGCGCCAGCAGCTTAATCAGGGAGGACACTGAAGCTTTCTTT.

The chain recombines TRBV7-9 with TRBJ1-1; maybe TRBD1 (6 bases). The ends were cut back, 3 bases at V and 8 bases at J, with 19 bases in the middle. The CDR3 covers 15 residues. Germline loops: CDR1 SEHNR, CDR2 FQNEAQ (reference sequence). The CDR3 DNA follows: TGTGCCAGCAGCTTTCACTCTACCACAGGGTTGGAAGCTTTCTTT. Protein: CASSFHSTTGLEAFF.

The chain has TRBV4-3 and TRBJ2-1, with 9 positions matching TRBD2. This CDR3 spans 18 amino acids. Losses at the gene ends were 0 bases for V and 4 bases for J; bases not matched to a gene: 10. Germline values: CDR1 LGHNA, CDR2 YSLEER. The CDR3 DNA is TGCGCCAGCAGCCAAGATCTGGCTAGCGGGAAAGGATACAATGAGCAGTTCTTC. This translates into CASSQDLASGKGYNEQFF.

The genes are TRBV11-2 and TRBJ2-2, with 8 bases that match TRBD2. J gave up 6 bases and V 5 bases, and 11 bases lay outside the gene matches. CDR1 is SGHAT and CDR2 is FQNNGV in the germline V gene. The CDR3 runs to 16 residues. This CDR3 reads CASSPMLAGISGELFF. The CDR3 DNA sequence: TGTGCCAGCAGCCCCATGCTAGCGGGTATTTCCGGGGAGCTGTTTTTT.

The rearrangement joins TRBV27 to TRBJ2-2, with D tentatively TRBD1 (6 bases). Germline lookup yields CDR1 MNHEY and CDR2 SMNVEV (reference sequence). The CDR3 is made up of 12 amino acids. V lost 6 bases, J lost 4 bases, and 6 bases lay in between. The CDR3 region has the DNA TGTGCCAGCAGGGGGGCCACCGGGGAGCTGTTTTTT. Amino acid sequence: CASRGATGELFF.

This rearrangement joins TRBV4-3 to TRBJ1-2, with D maybe TRBD1 (5 bases). The germline CDR1 and CDR2 sequences are LGHNA and YSLEER. V was trimmed by 4 bases and J by 4 bases, leaving 19 bases between them. The CDR3 spans 16 residues. CDR3 nucleotide sequence: TGCGCCAGCAGCCTGATGGCCGGGGCCCTTGGCTATGGCTACACCTTC. Its protein product is CASSLMAGALGYGYTF.

The chain is built from TRBV11-2 and TRBJ2-7, with 8 bases identical to TRBD2. After removal of 3 bases from V and 1 base from J, the junction contained 8 bases not matched to a gene. The CDR3 totals 16 residues. Germline V CDR1 and CDR2: SGHAT, FQNNGV. The CDR3 bases are TGTGCCAGCAGCTTGACCGGACTAGCCCATTCCTACGAGCAGTACTTC. Its translation: CASSLTGLAHSYEQYF.

This chain uses TRBV7-8 with TRBJ2-7; a weak D match, TRBD1 (7 bases). V was trimmed by 5 bases and J by 3 bases, leaving 14 bases between them. Germline-derived CDR1 and CDR2 are SGHVS and FQNEAQ. The CDR3 runs 14 residues. In DNA, the CDR3 is TGTGCCAGCAGCCACAGGGGAGGTGACTACGAGCAGTACTTC. As protein: CASSHRGGDYEQYF.

About this clone: It is likely a read error, because the conserved phenylalanine at the end of the CDR3 is missing. The DNA is omitted, as the CDR3 cannot be located on it reliably, and the CDR3 follows TCRdb's listing. This chain uses TRBV5-5 with TRBJ1-1. The CDR3 is 9 residues long, ends included. In germline, CDR1 is SGHKS, CDR2 YYEKEE (reference sequence). The CDR3 sequence: CASSLCPLN.

Worth noting for this clone: The same CDR3 also results from other DNA sequences found in this sample. The genes are TRBV9 and TRBJ2-3; possible D gene TRBD1, 6 bases. The germline gives CDR1 SGDLS, CDR2 YYNGEE. The CDR3 has 15 amino acids. Trimming took off 0 bases at V and 3 bases at J, with 11 bases between the two ends. The DNA of the CDR3 is TGTGCCAGCAGCGTAGGGGGCAGGGGTACAGATACGCAGTATTTT. Its translation: CASSVGGRGTDTQYF.

This clone has only one observation. The chain recombines TRBV7-9 with TRBJ1-4; D not certain. Germline V gene lookup returns CDR1 SEHNR and CDR2 FQNEAQ (reference sequence). V was shortened by 8 bases and J by 7 bases, with 20 bases between the two germline ends. There are 15 residues in the CDR3. The CDR3 is CASSPGAGRSEKLFF. For the CDR3, the DNA is TGTGCCAGCTCCCCGGGCGCGGGAAGGAGTGAAAAACTGTTTTTT.

Of note for this clone: The identical CDR3 is also encoded by other nucleotide sequences in the sample. V is TRBV20-1 and J is TRBJ2-1; no firm D call. The CDR3 consists of 11 residues. Germline CDR1 is DFQATT and CDR2 is SNEGSKA (reference sequence). Between the trimmed V and J ends, which lost 6 bases and 5 bases, there was a span of 8 bases. In nucleotides, the CDR3 is TGCAGTGCAAGGACCGACAATGAGCAGTTCTTC. This translates into CSARTDNEQFF.

This clone came up once. J is TRBJ1-5 and V is TRBV19; no clear D. Trimming shortened V by 5 bases and J by 0 bases, and 14 bases separated the two germline ends. The germline V gene encodes CDR1 LNHDA and CDR2 SQIVND (reference sequence). The CDR3 covers 16 residues. The CDR3 is CASSVGRFNSNQPQHF. Here the CDR3 DNA reads TGTGCCAGTAGTGTCGGACGGTTCAATAGCAATCAGCCCCAGCATTTT.

The chain uses TRBV7-4 and TRBJ2-1; 9 bases line up with TRBD2. With 1 base clipped from V and 7 bases from J, the junction kept 14 bases outside the gene matches. Per germline, CDR1 SGHVT and CDR2 SQSDAQ. CDR3 length: 18 residues. The CDR3 is CASSLDWPSGTRRNEQFF. The CDR3, as DNA: TGTGCCAGCAGCTTAGACTGGCCTAGCGGGACAAGGAGGAATGAGCAGTTCTTC.

The rearrangement uses TRBV11-3 and TRBJ1-5, with D possibly matching TRBD1 (5 bases). The V end lost 3 bases, the J end lost 0 bases, and 18 bases lay between the germline ends. The CDR3 is 18 residues long. Germline V lookup: CDR1 SGHNT, CDR2 YENEEA. CDR3 residues: CASSFLHRTNHSNQPQHF. The DNA for the CDR3 is TGTGCCAGCAGCTTTCTACATAGGACAAACCATAGCAATCAGCCCCAGCATTTT.

This clone was recorded only once. V and J are TRBV2 and TRBJ2-1; TRBD1 or TRBD2 may be the D gene (6 bases each). CDR3 length equals 14 residues. Germline CDR1 SNHLY, CDR2 FYNNEI. The germline V and J ends were trimmed by 9 bases and 0 bases, with 12 bases remaining between them. The CDR3, as DNA: TGTGCCAGTCTAAGGGGGGTCTCCTACAATGAGCAGTTCTTC. It translates to CASLRGVSYNEQFF.

In its sample, this clone was seen once. The chain combines TRBV2 with TRBJ2-3; D is ambiguous. The germline CDR1 and CDR2 sequences are SNHLY and FYNNEI. The V gene lost 6 bases and the J gene lost 6 bases, with 4 bases spanning the gap. The CDR3 is made up of 10 amino acids. The CDR3 nucleotides are TGTGCCAGCAGGGTGGATACGCAGTATTTT. Translated, it gives CASRVDTQYF.

The chain links TRBV6-5 to TRBJ2-7; 11 nucleotides align to TRBD2. V was pared by 7 bases and J by 4 bases, with 9 bases of the junction left unmatched. Germline CDR1 is MNHEY and CDR2 is SVGAGI. The CDR3 has 15 amino acids. CDR3 DNA sequence: TGTGCCAGCAAAGACTCCGGGACTAGCGGTTACGAGCAGTACTTC. Encoded protein: CASKDSGTSGYEQYF.

The rearrangement uses TRBV28 and TRBJ2-1, with 10 bases aligning to TRBD1. The germline CDR1 and CDR2 sequences are MDHEN and SYDVKM. V lost 7 bases to trimming and J lost 4 bases; unmatched junction nucleotides: 7. The length of the CDR3 is 15 residues. DNA of the CDR3: TGTGCCAGCACCCAGACAGGGGGCGCTTACAATGAGCAGTTCTTC. Its translation is CASTQTGGAYNEQFF.

The chain employs TRBV5-1 and TRBJ2-2; possibly TRBD1 for D (6 bases). V lost 0 bases, J lost 0 bases, and 15 bases lay in between. Germline CDR1 SGHRS, CDR2 YFSETQ. The CDR3 is 18 amino acids. The DNA for the CDR3 is TGCGCCAGCAGCTTGGCCAAAAAGGACAGCACGAACACCGGGGAGCTGTTTTTT. Translation: CASSLAKKDSTNTGELFF.

The chain couples TRBV7-2 to TRBJ2-5, with 7 bases identical to TRBD1. Losses at the gene ends were 6 bases for V and 5 bases for J; bases not matched to a gene: 18. The CDR3 has 17 amino acids. Germline lookup yields CDR1 SGHTA and CDR2 FQGNSA. This CDR3 is CASRPQRDSQVGETQYF. The CDR3 region has the DNA TGTGCCAGCAGACCCCAAAGGGACAGTCAGGTTGGCGAGACCCAGTACTTC.

This chain joins TRBV6-6 and TRBJ1-5; D is perhaps TRBD1 (6 bases). V was shortened by 6 bases and J by 4 bases, with 13 bases between the two germline ends. Germline assignment: CDR1 MNHNY and CDR2 SVGAGI (reference sequence). The CDR3 loop spans 14 amino acids. This CDR3 is CASRTGGANQPQHF. CDR3 bases: TGTGCCAGCAGAACCGGGGGGGCAAATCAGCCCCAGCATTTT.

This clone has a single count. This chain joins TRBV28 and TRBJ2-7; 10 nucleotides match TRBD2. The CDR3 runs to 15 residues. V was clipped by 3 bases and J by 2 bases; unmatched bases: 4. The V gene's germline CDR1 is MDHEN and CDR2 SYDVKM. Written as DNA, the CDR3 is TGTGCCAGCAGTTTTGGTCTAGCGGGGGCCTACGAGCAGTACTTC. Translating gives CASSFGLAGAYEQYF.

This clone came up once. In DNA form, the CDR3 reads TGTGCCAGCTTTATAGGGGAAGGTGGCTACACCTTC. Translation: CASFIGEGGYTF. This chain links TRBV2 with TRBJ1-2; D is perhaps TRBD1 (5 bases). Germline V CDR1 and CDR2: SNHLY, FYNNEI. Deletions cut 8 bases from V and 7 bases from J, with 14 bases between. The CDR3 length is 12 residues.